The 7 T cell receptor beta chains listed next were all sequenced from one sample in a study of early T cells in non-severe SARS-CoV-2 infection. TCRdb redid the calling of the 5' RACE reads with MiXCR, one entry per CDR3 protein. The table lists tens of thousands of distinct CDR3 sequences, around 8.9% of them singletons. The sequencing sample was made of whole blood. The receptors shown here come from an adult who was a healthcare worker with PCR-confirmed SARS-CoV-2 infection or an uninfected control (not recorded which).

There are many counts of this clonotype. The chain couples TRBV9 to TRBJ2-2; D may be TRBD2 (5 bases). The CDR3 sequence is 14 residues long. The V gene's germline CDR1 is SGDLS and CDR2 YYNGEE. V was clipped by 5 bases and J by 3 bases, with 11 bases between them. DNA of the CDR3: TGTGCCAGCAGTATCACCGGGGACACCGGGGAGCTGTTTTTT. Protein sequence: CASSITGDTGELFF.

The chain uses TRBV30 and TRBJ1-3, with D unclear. The CDR3 is 13 amino acids. Trimming stripped 5 bases from V and 3 bases from J, with 11 bases between. Germline loops: CDR1 GTSNPN, CDR2 SVGIG (reference sequence). CDR3 sequence reads: CAWRPPGGNTIYF. In nucleotides, the CDR3 is TGTGCCTGGCGGCCTCCGGGTGGAAACACCATATATTTT.

The chain has TRBV30 and TRBJ2-1, with 12 nucleotides matching TRBD2. V was clipped by 4 bases and J by 6 bases; unmatched bases: 13. CDR3 size: 17 residues. Germline CDR1 reads GTSNPN; CDR2 reads SVGIG (reference sequence). CDR3 sequence reads: CAWTPLRLAGVSNEQFF. The CDR3 nucleotides are TGTGCCTGGACACCTCTACGACTAGCGGGAGTGAGCAATGAGCAGTTCTTC.

This clonotype was observed many times. The chain carries TRBV5-6 and TRBJ1-1; D is possibly TRBD1 (5 bases). The CDR3 length is 14 residues. The V and J ends lost 2 bases and 4 bases respectively, with 12 bases between them. Germline lookup yields CDR1 SGHDT and CDR2 YYEEEE. CDR3 DNA sequence: TGTGCCAGCAGCTTTGGGAGGGGTTCCACTGAAGCTTTCTTT. Translation gives CASSFGRGSTEAFF.

This clonotype was seen at least ten times. V gene TRBV7-9 combines with J gene TRBJ2-7; 11 bases line up with TRBD2. CDR3 size: 18 residues. The germline V gene has CDR1 SEHNR and CDR2 FQNEAQ (reference sequence). Trimming at V came to 5 bases and at J to 2 bases, leaving 14 bases not matched to a gene. In DNA form, the CDR3 reads TGTGCCAGCAGCCCTCGAGAACTGGGACTAGCGGAAACCTACGAGCAGTACTTC. This codes for CASSPRELGLAETYEQYF.

J is TRBJ2-1 and V is TRBV4-3; TRBD2 might be the D (6 bases). The CDR3 spans 15 residues. From germline, CDR1 is LGHNA and CDR2 YSLEER. Trimming cost V 0 bases and J 8 bases, with 14 bases left between them. In nucleotides, the CDR3 is TGCGCCAGCAGCCAAGATGGGGGGAGAGCCGATGAGCAGTTCTTC. It specifies CASSQDGGRADEQFF.

This clonotype was seen ten or more times. CDR3 in amino acids: CASSMGQGLGRGYNEQFF. CDR3 nucleotide sequence: TGCGCCAGCAGCATGGGACAGGGGTTGGGCCGGGGATACAATGAGCAGTTCTTC. This chain links TRBV5-1 with TRBJ2-1; 10 bases align to TRBD1. The germline V gene encodes CDR1 SGHRS and CDR2 YFSETQ. CDR3 length: 18 amino acids. J gave up 4 bases and V 4 bases, and 14 bases lay outside the gene matches.